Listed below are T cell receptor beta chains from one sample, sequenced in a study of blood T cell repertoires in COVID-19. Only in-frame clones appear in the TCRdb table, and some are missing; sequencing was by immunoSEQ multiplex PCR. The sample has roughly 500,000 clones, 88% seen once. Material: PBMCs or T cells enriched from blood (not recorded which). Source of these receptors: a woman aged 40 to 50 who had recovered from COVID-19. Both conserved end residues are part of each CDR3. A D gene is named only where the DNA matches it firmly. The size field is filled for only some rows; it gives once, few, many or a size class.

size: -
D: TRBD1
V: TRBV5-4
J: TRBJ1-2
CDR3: CASSLEGQGIRGYTF
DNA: TGTGCCAGCAGCTTAGAGGGACAGGGAATAAGGGGCTACACCTTC

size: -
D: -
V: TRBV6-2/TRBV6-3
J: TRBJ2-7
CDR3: CASSYQGSSASYEQYF
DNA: TGTGCCAGCAGTTACCAAGGTAGCAGCGCTTCCTACGAGCAGTACTTC

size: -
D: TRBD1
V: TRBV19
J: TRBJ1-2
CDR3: CASSFTGGRGGYTF
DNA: TGTGCCAGTAGTTTCACAGGGGGCCGCGGAGGCTACACCTTC

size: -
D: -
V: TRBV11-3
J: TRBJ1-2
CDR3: CASSAPGGEGYTF
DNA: TGTGCCAGCAGCGCGCCAGGAGGTGAAGGCTACACCTTC

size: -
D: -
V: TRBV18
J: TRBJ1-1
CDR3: CASSQGENTEAFF
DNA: TGTGCCAGCTCACAGGGAGAAAACACTGAAGCTTTCTTT

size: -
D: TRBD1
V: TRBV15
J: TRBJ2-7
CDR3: CATRLGQGSSYEQYF
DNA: TGTGCCACCCGCTTAGGACAGGGATCATCCTACGAGCAGTACTTC

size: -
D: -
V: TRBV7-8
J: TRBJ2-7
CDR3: CASSLGVGAYEQYF
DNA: TGTGCCAGCAGCTTAGGCGTAGGGGCGTACGAGCAGTACTTC

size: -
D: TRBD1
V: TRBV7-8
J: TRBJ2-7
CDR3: CASSAGTVYEQYF
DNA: TGTGCCAGCAGCGCCGGGACAGTGTACGAGCAGTACTTC

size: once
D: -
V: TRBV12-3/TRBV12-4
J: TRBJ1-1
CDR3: CASSLSIQAFF
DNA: TGTGCCAGCAGTTTGTCTATCCAAGCTTTCTTT

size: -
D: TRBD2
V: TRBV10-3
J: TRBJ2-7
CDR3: CAISPRRVSQRDYEQYF
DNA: TGTGCCATCAGTCCACGGCGTGTGTCTCAGCGGGACTACGAGCAGTACTTC

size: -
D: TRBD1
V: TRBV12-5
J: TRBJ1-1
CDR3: CASGLGVGTGYVAEAFF
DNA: TGTGCTAGTGGTTTGGGGGTAGGGACAGGGTATGTCGCTGAAGCTTTCTTT

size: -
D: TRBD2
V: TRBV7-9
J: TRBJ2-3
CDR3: CASRDMSGTPEDTQYF
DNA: TGTGCCAGCAGGGATATGAGCGGGACCCCGGAAGATACGCAGTATTTT

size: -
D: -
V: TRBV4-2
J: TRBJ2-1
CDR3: CASSQGLEQFF
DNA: TGTGCCAGCAGCCAGGGACTGGAGCAGTTCTTC

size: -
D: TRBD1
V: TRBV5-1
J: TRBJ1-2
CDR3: CASSYGGQGEGYTF
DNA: TGCGCCAGCAGCTACGGTGGACAGGGGGAAGGCTACACCTTC

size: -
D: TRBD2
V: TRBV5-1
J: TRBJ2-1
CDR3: CASSLVLAGGDEQFF
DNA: TGCGCCAGCAGCTTGGTGTTAGCGGGAGGGGATGAGCAGTTCTTC

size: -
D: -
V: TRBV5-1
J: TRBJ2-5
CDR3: CASSWARQETQYF
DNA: TGCGCCAGCAGCTGGGCACGACAAGAGACCCAGTACTTC

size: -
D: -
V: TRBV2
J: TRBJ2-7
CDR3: CASRGGSYEQYF
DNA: TGTGCCAGCAGGGGGGGCTCCTACGAGCAGTACTTC

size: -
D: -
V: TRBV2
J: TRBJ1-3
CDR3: CATQGRFSGNTIYF
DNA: TGTGCCACCCAGGGGCGTTTCTCTGGAAACACCATATATTTT

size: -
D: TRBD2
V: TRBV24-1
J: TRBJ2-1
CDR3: CATSDSSGGPDEQFF
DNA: TGTGCCACCAGTGATTCTAGCGGGGGCCCCGATGAGCAGTTCTTC

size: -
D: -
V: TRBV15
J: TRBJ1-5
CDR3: CATSRGRTDTYQPQHF
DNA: TGTGCCACCAGCAGAGGTAGGACAGATACCTATCAGCCCCAGCATTTT

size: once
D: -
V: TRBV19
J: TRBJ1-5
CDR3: CASKTASLSNQPQHF
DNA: TGTGCCAGTAAGACTGCCTCCCTTAGCAATCAGCCCCAGCATTTT

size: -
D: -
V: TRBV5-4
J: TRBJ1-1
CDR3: CASSPGQTNTEAFF
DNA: TGTGCCAGCAGCCCAGGACAGACGAACACTGAAGCTTTCTTT

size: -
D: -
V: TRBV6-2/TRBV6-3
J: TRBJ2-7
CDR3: CASSYQEVNEQYF
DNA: TGTGCCAGCAGTTACCAGGAGGTCAACGAGCAGTACTTC

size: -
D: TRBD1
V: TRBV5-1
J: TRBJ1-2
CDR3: CASSYVGTGGGEDYGYTF
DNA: TGCGCCAGCAGCTATGTTGGGACAGGGGGCGGAGAGGACTATGGCTACACCTTC

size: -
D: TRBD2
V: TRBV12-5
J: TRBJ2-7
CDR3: CASGLGGLAGSSYEQYF
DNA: TGTGCTAGTGGTTTGGGGGGTCTAGCGGGAAGCTCCTACGAGCAGTACTTC

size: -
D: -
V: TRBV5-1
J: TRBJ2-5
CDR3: CASSDRSKETQYF
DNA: TGCGCCAGCAGCGACAGGAGTAAAGAGACCCAGTACTTC